The entry below describes one TCR beta chain. Its antigen is not known. The germline CDR1 and CDR2 sequences are GTSNPN and SVGIG (reference sequence). Trimming at V came to 7 bases and at J to 3 bases, leaving 8 bases not matched to a gene. The CDR3 is 13 residues long. Amplification used 60 Vbeta primers and 13 Jbeta primers. Sequenced by immunoSEQ multiplex PCR; TCRdb stores in-frame clones only, minus some. The sample lists 110,000 or so clones; roughly 72% were seen once. The data originate from a study of cytomegalovirus exposure and HLA in healthy donors. About the research overall: Unique TCRs numbering roughly 85 million, obtained from HLA-typed donors, made up an early data release. Notes on the study in general: Fewer N-insertions than the roughly 670-donor mean were reportedly shown by an Asian-associated ancestry cluster in a later analysis.

This chain connects TRBV30 to TRBJ2-7; 8 bases fit TRBD1. This receptor was obtained from a woman aged 40 to 55 in good health and CMV-seropositive. Sequencing used PBMCs. The CDR3 spells CALRAGGRYEQYF. The DNA for the CDR3 is TGTGCCTTACGGGCAGGGGGCCGCTACGAGCAGTACTTC.